A selection of T cell receptor beta chains follows, all from one sample in a study of human T cells and chemical hapten exposure. TCRdb re-called the RACE reads with MiXCR, one entry per CDR3 protein. Seen here are around 82,000 distinct CDR3 sequences, 6.6% observed once, and the top ten hold approximately 1.3%. The material sequenced was whole blood, taken in connection with sensitization to the hapten diphenylcyclopropenone (DPC). These receptors were obtained from a woman aged 30 to 39 with alopecia areata. Some clones in this sample may be carry-over from other donors' samples. Each CDR3 is given with its conserved first and last residue. Each record gives: J gene, D gene, CDR3 length, V gene, clone size, CDR3 protein, CDR3 DNA. D genes are given only for firm matches. The listing skips clone size in some rows; elsewhere it reads once, few, many or a size class.

>TRBJ2-6|TRBD1|18|TRBV5-1|-
CASSLLGQASSGANVLTF
TGCGCCAGCAGCTTACTCGGACAGGCGAGCTCTGGGGCCAACGTCCTGACTTTC
>TRBJ1-2|-|15|TRBV7-9|few
CASSAYREASYGYTF
TGTGCCAGCAGCGCCTACAGGGAGGCGTCATATGGCTACACCTTC
>TRBJ2-1|-|17|TRBV29-1|few
CSVEGALDRLRYNEQFF
TGCAGCGTTGAAGGGGCCCTAGACAGGCTCCGTTACAATGAGCAGTTCTTC
>TRBJ1-6|-|14|TRBV20-1|-
CSAARGNRGSPLHF
TGCAGTGCGGCTAGGGGCAATCGGGGTTCACCCCTCCACTTT
>TRBJ1-5|-|16|TRBV24-1|-
CATTSRRQESNQPQHF
TGTGCCACCACCTCGAGGAGGCAGGAAAGCAATCAGCCCCAGCATTTT
>TRBJ2-7|TRBD1|14|TRBV30|-
CAWVPGTGPYEQYF
TGTGCCTGGGTCCCCGGGACAGGGCCATACGAGCAGTACTTC
>TRBJ1-5|-|12|TRBV13|few
CASSPRGGAQHF
TGTGCCAGCAGCCCCCGAGGGGGGGCCCAGCATTTT
>TRBJ1-2|-|15|TRBV6-5|-
CASSSQGTGVYGYTF
TGTGCCAGCAGTAGTCAGGGGACGGGAGTCTATGGCTACACCTTC
>TRBJ1-3|-|15|TRBV9|few
CASSVSGRPGNTIYF
TGTGCCAGCAGCGTATCAGGGCGGCCTGGAAACACCATATATTTT
>TRBJ1-5|-|15|TRBV15|many
CATSRGGLVNQPQHF
TGTGCCACCAGCAGGGGAGGGTTGGTCAATCAGCCCCAGCATTTT
>TRBJ1-1|-|14|TRBV6-1|-
CASLPRGAVTEAFF
TGTGCCAGCCTCCCACGGGGGGCAGTTACTGAAGCTTTCTTT
>TRBJ2-3|-|13|TRBV29-1|few
CSANRPSTDTQYF
TGCAGCGCCAACAGACCTTCCACAGATACGCAGTATTTT
>TRBJ1-5|-|16|TRBV7-8|few
CASSLGVFNSNQPQHF
TGTGCCAGCAGCTTAGGTGTATTTAATAGCAATCAGCCCCAGCATTTT
>TRBJ1-2|-|13|TRBV6-1|many
CATAFEMRYGYTF
TGTGCCACCGCGTTTGAAATGCGGTATGGCTACACCTTC
>TRBJ2-7|-|15|TRBV12-3/TRBV12-4|many
CASSSGSGYSYEQYF
TGTGCCAGCAGTTCGGGTAGCGGATACTCCTACGAGCAGTACTTC
>TRBJ2-7|-|16|TRBV18|-
CASSPTYAQSSYEQYF
TGTGCCAGCTCACCAACATACGCCCAAAGCTCCTACGAGCAGTACTTC
>TRBJ2-5|-|13|TRBV10-3|many
CAISRDHGGTQYF
TGTGCCATCAGCCGGGACCACGGGGGGACCCAGTACTTC
>TRBJ1-5|-|15|TRBV6-1|many
CASSEGWGRGEPQHF
TGTGCCAGCAGTGAAGGTTGGGGAAGGGGTGAGCCCCAGCATTTT
>TRBJ1-3|-|18|TRBV3-1|-
CASSQVADPTSSGNTIYF
TGTGCCAGCAGCCAAGTGGCGGACCCAACCAGCTCTGGAAACACCATATATTTT
>TRBJ1-1|TRBD1|14|TRBV2|-
CASRTGQGYTEAFF
TGTGCCAGCAGAACGGGACAGGGGTACACTGAAGCTTTCTTT
>TRBJ2-3|-|14|TRBV20-1|many
CSARSVAGTDTQYF
TGCAGTGCTCGGAGCGTTGCGGGCACAGATACGCAGTATTTT
>TRBJ1-2|TRBD1|16|TRBV30|many
CAWSVSGTASNYGYTF
TGTGCCTGGAGTGTCAGCGGGACAGCCTCTAACTATGGCTACACCTTC
>TRBJ1-5|-|12|TRBV7-2|many
CASSRPGQPQHF
TGTGCCAGCAGCCGCCCCGGTCAGCCCCAGCATTTT
>TRBJ2-3|-|12|TRBV29-1|-
CSVSARADTQYF
TGCAGCGTTTCAGCCAGGGCCGATACGCAGTATTTT
>TRBJ1-1|-|14|TRBV12-3/TRBV12-4|many
CASSLAGVNTEAFF
TGTGCCAGCAGTTTAGCGGGGGTAAACACTGAAGCTTTCTTT
>TRBJ2-1|-|16|TRBV12-3/TRBV12-4|few
CASSLSTDSLGHEQFF
TGTGCCAGCAGTCTATCGACTGACTCCTTAGGCCATGAGCAGTTCTTC
>TRBJ1-2|-|15|TRBV6-1|-
CASSDLRQLNYGYTF
TGTGCCAGCAGTGACCTCCGACAGCTTAACTATGGCTACACCTTC
>TRBJ1-4|-|15|TRBV6-5|many
CASSYSPGVFEKLFF
TGTGCCAGCAGTTACTCCCCCGGGGTTTTTGAAAAACTGTTTTTT
>TRBJ2-7|TRBD1|16|TRBV5-1|many
CASSSSRTGGLDEQYF
TGCGCCAGCAGCTCATCACGGACAGGGGGCCTGGACGAGCAGTACTTC
>TRBJ1-4|-|16|TRBV11-2|many
CASSPRLTATNEKLFF
TGTGCCAGCAGCCCCAGGTTGACTGCAACTAATGAAAAACTGTTTTTT
>TRBJ1-2|-|13|TRBV27|-
CASRSDVNYGYTF
TGTGCCAGCAGATCGGACGTAAACTATGGCTACACCTTC
>TRBJ2-6|-|16|TRBV10-3|-
CAITRDLVSGANVLTF
TGTGCCATCACACGGGACCTTGTCTCTGGGGCCAACGTCCTGACTTTC
>TRBJ1-1|TRBD1|12|TRBV20-1|many
CSALSLQGEAFF
TGCAGTGCTTTGTCTTTACAGGGGGAAGCTTTCTTT
>TRBJ2-7|-|14|TRBV6-2/TRBV6-3|few
CASSLRPRVYEQYF
TGTGCCAGCAGTCTCAGACCCAGGGTGTACGAGCAGTACTTC
>TRBJ1-1|-|15|TRBV13|few
CASSLEGIKGTEAFF
TGTGCCAGCAGCTTAGAGGGAATAAAGGGCACTGAAGCTTTCTTT
>TRBJ1-6|TRBD1|17|TRBV7-8|many
CASSEQGARVKNSPLHF
TGTGCCAGCAGCGAACAGGGGGCACGGGTAAAAAATTCACCCCTCCACTTT
>TRBJ1-1|-|13|TRBV12-3/TRBV12-4|-
CASSLYSGTEAFF
TGTGCCAGCAGTCTATACTCCGGGACGGAAGCTTTCTTT
>TRBJ1-1|TRBD1|14|TRBV18|few
CASSMDRGYTEAFF
TGTGCCAGCTCCATGGACAGGGGCTACACTGAAGCTTTCTTT
>TRBJ1-2|TRBD1|14|TRBV20-1|-
CSARDDRGNYGYTF
TGCAGTGCTAGAGATGACAGGGGCAACTATGGCTACACCTTC
>TRBJ2-3|-|13|TRBV20-1|-
CSAGGQGTDTQYF
TGCAGTGCGGGGGGGCAAGGCACAGATACGCAGTATTTT
>TRBJ1-1|-|14|TRBV7-9|-
CASSLKGSNTEAFF
TGTGCCAGCAGCTTAAAGGGATCGAACACTGAAGCTTTCTTT
>TRBJ1-5|-|13|TRBV12-3/TRBV12-4|many
CASSTGSYQPQHF
TGTGCCAGCTCAACAGGGAGCTATCAGCCCCAGCATTTT
>TRBJ1-2|TRBD1|15|TRBV2|once
CASNGGTGRNYGYTF
TGTGCCAGCAATGGAGGGACAGGCCGTAACTATGGCTACACCTTC
>TRBJ1-2|TRBD1|15|TRBV7-2|many
CASSSGQALSPGYTF
TGTGCCAGCAGCTCCGGACAGGCTTTATCCCCTGGCTACACCTTC
>TRBJ2-2|TRBD2|17|TRBV6-6|many
CASSYSGAGGNTGELFF
TGTGCCAGCAGTTACTCGGGAGCGGGGGGTAACACCGGGGAGCTGTTTTTT
>TRBJ2-7|-|15|TRBV30|few
CAWSVLLDSSYEQYF
TGTGCCTGGAGTGTGTTGTTGGACAGTTCCTACGAGCAGTACTTC
>TRBJ1-2|-|13|TRBV12-3/TRBV12-4|-
CASTMGLTDGYTF
TGTGCCAGCACCATGGGACTTACAGATGGCTACACCTTC
>TRBJ2-7|-|13|TRBV27|-
CASSSTRQGFRNF
TGTGCCAGCAGTTCCACCCGCCAGGGTTTTAGAAACTTC
>TRBJ1-2|-|12|TRBV30|-
CAGGGMEYGYTF
TGTGCCGGGGGGGGGATGGAGTATGGCTACACCTTC
>TRBJ2-2|-|11|TRBV29-1|many
CSVQGIGELFF
TGCAGCGTCCAGGGGATCGGGGAGCTGTTTTTT
>TRBJ1-1|TRBD1|18|TRBV3-1|few
CASSQGWGQMDQEAEAFF
TGTGCCAGCAGCCAAGGATGGGGACAGATGGACCAAGAAGCTGAAGCTTTCTTT
>TRBJ2-1|-|15|TRBV6-5|many
CASSTSWWAYNEQFF
TGTGCCAGCAGTACGAGTTGGTGGGCGTACAATGAGCAGTTCTTC
>TRBJ2-1|-|13|TRBV20-1|many
CSSTRGYYNEQFF
TGCAGTAGTACTAGGGGGTATTACAATGAGCAGTTCTTC